A few counts support the clone carrying this TCR beta chain. Its specificity is not known. This sample stems from a study of response to subunit inactivated influenza vaccine. Study-wide findings and caveats: Authors suggested each seasonal flu vaccination may recruit only limited numbers of new T cells.

The CDR3 is 17 residues long. Germline CDR1 is SGHRS and CDR2 is YFSETQ. Trimming cost V 4 bases and J 3 bases, with 20 bases left between them. TCRdb ran MiXCR on the RT-PCR reads and lists one entry per CDR3 protein. This table has under 950,000 distinct CDR3 sequences, 21% appearing once. The material sequenced was PBMCs from blood, taken more than 4 days after vaccination. The receptor's source is a man in his forties or fifties who received an inactivated influenza vaccine. The chain links TRBV5-1 to TRBJ1-5, with D maybe TRBD1 (5 bases). The CDR3 DNA reads as TGCGCCAGCAGCCTACGTCCGGCGGGACGAAACAATCAGCCCCAGCATTTT. This encodes CASSLRPAGRNNQPQHF.